In this sample, the clone carrying this T cell receptor (beta chain) turned up many times. These data originate in a study of early T cells in non-severe SARS-CoV-2 infection. Study-level background: Unsorted whole-blood RNA was sequenced in bulk, leaving chains unpaired.

In the library, individual cDNA molecules carried attached unique molecular identifiers. TCRdb processed the 5' RACE reads anew with MiXCR; each CDR3 protein has one entry. This table holds over 90,000 distinct CDR3 sequences, under 15% found once. V shed 1 base, J shed 2 bases, and the junction held 3 bases outside the gene matches. CDR1 is DFQATT, CDR2 SNEGSKA, per germline (reference sequence). The CDR3 runs 14 residues. The chain recombines TRBV20-1 with TRBJ2-3; 7 nucleotides line up with TRBD2. Sequenced material: whole blood. The TCR comes from an adult who was a healthcare worker with PCR-confirmed SARS-CoV-2 infection or an uninfected control (not recorded which). CDR3: CSARVGTNTDTQYF. The CDR3 bases are TGCAGTGCTAGAGTAGGGACTAACACAGATACGCAGTATTTT.